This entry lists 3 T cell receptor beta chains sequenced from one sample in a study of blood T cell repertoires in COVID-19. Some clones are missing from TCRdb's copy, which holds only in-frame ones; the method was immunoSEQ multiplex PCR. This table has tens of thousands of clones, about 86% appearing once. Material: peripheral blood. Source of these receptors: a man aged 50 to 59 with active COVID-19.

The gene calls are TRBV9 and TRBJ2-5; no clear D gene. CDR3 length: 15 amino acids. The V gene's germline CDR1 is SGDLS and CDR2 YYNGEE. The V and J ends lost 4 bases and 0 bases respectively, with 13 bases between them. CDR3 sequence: CASSQAAAYQETQYF. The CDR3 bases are TGTGCCAGCAGCCAAGCTGCGGCTTACCAAGAGACCCAGTACTTC.

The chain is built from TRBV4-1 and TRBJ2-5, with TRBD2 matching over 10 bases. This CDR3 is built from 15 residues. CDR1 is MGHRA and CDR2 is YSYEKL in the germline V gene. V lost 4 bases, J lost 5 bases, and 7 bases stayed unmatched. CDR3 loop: CASSRILAGDETQYF. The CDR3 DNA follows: TGCGCCAGCAGCCGAATCCTAGCGGGAGATGAGACCCAGTACTTC.

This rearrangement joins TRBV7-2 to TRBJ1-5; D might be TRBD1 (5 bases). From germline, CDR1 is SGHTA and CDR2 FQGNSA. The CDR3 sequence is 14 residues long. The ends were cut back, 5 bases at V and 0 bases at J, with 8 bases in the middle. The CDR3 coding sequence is TGTGCCAGCAGCATGACAGTTAGCAATCAGCCCCAGCATTTT. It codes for CASSMTVSNQPQHF.